The 27 T cell receptor beta chains reported below all come from one sample, sequenced in a study of CD8 T cells in ankylosing spondylitis. TCRdb re-derived calls from the 5' RACE reads in MiXCR, one entry per CDR3 protein. The table shows about 200,000 distinct CDR3 sequences, with approximately 24% occurring only once. Sequencing was done on a sample of blood, either unsorted or a sorted T cell fraction (not recorded which). The receptors shown here come from a male donor with ankylosing spondylitis or in good health (not recorded which).

The chain uses TRBV6-2 or TRBV6-3 and TRBJ2-7, with TRBD2 identical over 12 bases. The CDR3 has 15 residues. Germline loops: CDR1 MNHEY, CDR2 SVGEGT. With 8 bases clipped from V and 5 bases from J, the junction kept 10 bases outside the gene matches. The CDR3 DNA follows: TGTGCCAGCGGAATCGGACTAGCGGGAATGAACGAGCAGTACTTC. It specifies CASGIGLAGMNEQYF.

This clonotype was seen ten or more times. The chain carries TRBV20-1 and TRBJ1-5, with D possibly being TRBD1 (5 bases). The CDR3 runs 14 residues. V was trimmed by 3 bases and J by 2 bases, leaving 11 bases between them. CDR1 and CDR2 from the germline V gene are DFQATT and SNEGSKA (reference sequence). This CDR3 is CSARTPQGNQPQHF. The DNA of the CDR3 is TGCAGTGCTAGGACTCCACAGGGCAATCAGCCCCAGCATTTT.

This clonotype showed up just a few times. The rearrangement joins TRBV12-3 or TRBV12-4 to TRBJ2-1; D gene ambiguous. The CDR3 sequence is 14 residues long. Trimming took 6 bases from V and 2 from J, leaving 11 bases between them. In DNA, the CDR3 is TGTGCCAGCAGCTCACAAGTGGCCTACAATGAGCAGTTCTTC. This translates into CASSSQVAYNEQFF.

This chain joins TRBV13 and TRBJ2-7; 8 bases agree with TRBD2. With V trimmed by 3 bases and J by 4 bases, 14 bases remained unmatched. Germline lookup yields CDR1 PRHDT and CDR2 FYEKMQ (reference sequence). The CDR3 loop spans 17 amino acids. Written as DNA, the CDR3 is TGTGCCAGCAGCTTCCAGGCAGACGGTAAGCGGGAGTACGAGCAGTACTTC. Its translation is CASSFQADGKREYEQYF.

In its sample, this clonotype was seen a few times. J is TRBJ1-1 and V is TRBV29-1; the match to TRBD1 covers 8 bases. The J segment lost 5 bases and the V segment lost 7 bases, leaving 12 bases of the junction unmatched. The V gene's germline CDR1 is SQVTM and CDR2 ANQGSEA. This CDR3 is 14 amino acids long. The CDR3 sequence: CSARSPRTGTEAFF. The CDR3 DNA reads as TGCAGCGCTCGTTCCCCCCGGACAGGGACTGAAGCTTTCTTT.

This clonotype came up many times. The chain is built from TRBV27 and TRBJ2-5; D uncertain. Germline CDR1 MNHEY, CDR2 SMNVEV (reference sequence). This CDR3 has 15 residues. V was trimmed by 0 bases and J by 0 bases, leaving 8 bases between them. This chain's CDR3 is CASSLSILYQETQYF. As DNA, the CDR3 is TGTGCCAGCAGTTTATCGATCCTGTACCAAGAGACCCAGTACTTC.

The CDR3 sequence is CSARGDPTQYF. CDR3 nucleotide sequence: TGCAGTGCTAGAGGAGACCCCACGCAGTATTTT. J is TRBJ2-3 and V is TRBV20-1; D is undetermined. Germline-derived CDR1 and CDR2 are DFQATT and SNEGSKA (reference sequence). The CDR3 loop spans 11 amino acids. Between the trimmed V and J ends, which lost 1 base and 9 bases, there was a span of 8 bases.

A few counts support this clonotype. The chain combines TRBV29-1 with TRBJ2-7, with TRBD2 identical over 11 bases. The CDR3 spans 13 residues. CDR1 is SQVTM, CDR2 ANQGSEA, per germline. With 7 bases clipped from V and 4 bases from J, the junction kept 6 bases outside the gene matches. The CDR3 DNA reads TGCAGCGCGGCTAGCGGGAGGTCTTACGAGCAGTACTTC. Its translation is CSAASGRSYEQYF.

This clonotype was seen more than once but under ten times. The gene calls are TRBV28 and TRBJ2-7; 12 bases align to TRBD2. V dropped 6 bases and J dropped 3; count of bases not matched to a gene: 15. Looked up from germline, CDR1 is MDHEN and CDR2 is SYDVKM. CDR3 length: 18 residues. The CDR3 DNA reads TGTGCCAGCAGCTACGTCGGGCTAGCGGGAGGGCGGCGCTACGAGCAGTACTTC. Encoded protein: CASSYVGLAGGRRYEQYF. The full variable domain, rest sourced from reference TRBV28 and TRBJ2-7, is DVKVTQSSRYLVKRTGEKVFLECVQDMDHENMFWYRQDPGLGLRLIYFSYDVKMKEKGDIPEGYSVSREKKERFSLILESASTNQTSMYLCASSYVGLAGGRRYEQYFGPGTRLTVT.

J is TRBJ2-4 and V is TRBV21-1; the D call TRBD1 from the table was never checked on the DNA. TRBV21-1 is reported as a pseudogene. This CDR3 has 19 residues. The CDR3 DNA sequence: TGTGCCAGCAGCAACGGACAGGGCTGGGAATGTGGAACCAAAAACATTCAGTACTTC. Its translation is CASSNGQGWECGTKNIQYF.

The V and J genes are TRBV6-1 and TRBJ1-3; a possible D gene is TRBD1 (6 bases). The germline V and J ends were trimmed by 7 bases and 0 bases, with 19 bases remaining between them. Per the germline V gene, CDR1 is MNHNS and CDR2 is SASEGT. This CDR3 is built from 17 residues. The CDR3 reads CASTLGGSPSSGNTIYF. CDR3 bases: TGTGCCAGCACCCTGGGGGGCAGTCCCAGCTCTGGAAACACCATATATTTT.

Comment on this clonotype: This could be a read error, since a much larger clone is one nucleotide away. The gene calls are TRBV2 and TRBJ1-2; D remains ambiguous. Trimming removed 2 bases at V and 6 bases at J, with 13 bases between. Germline CDR1 SNHLY, CDR2 FYNNEI. The CDR3 runs 14 residues. The CDR3 nucleotides read TGTGCCAGCAGTGAAATCGCGGGGAACCATGGCTACACCTTC. It yields the protein CASSEIAGNHGYTF.

At least ten counts were recorded for this clonotype. This sequence joins TRBV4-2 and TRBJ2-3; 11 bases align to TRBD2. Germline assignment: CDR1 LGHNA and CDR2 YNFKEQ. The V gene end was trimmed by 0 bases and the J gene end by 2 bases; junction bases not matched to a gene: 7. The CDR3 covers 18 residues. CDR3 bases: TGTGCCAGCAGCCAAGATCGAACTAGCGGGAGAATCACAGATACGCAGTATTTT. Its translation: CASSQDRTSGRITDTQYF.

This clonotype appeared many times. The rearrangement joins TRBV7-2 to TRBJ2-5, with TRBD1 matching 9 bases. From germline, CDR1 is SGHTA and CDR2 FQGNSA. Trimming cost V 4 bases and J 3 bases; bases outside gene matches: 3. The CDR3 sequence is 14 residues long. The CDR3 is CASSYRGREETQYF. Here the CDR3 DNA reads TGTGCCAGCAGCTACAGGGGGCGCGAAGAGACCCAGTACTTC.

This clonotype has at least ten counts. The CDR3 here is CASSRGIGETQYF. The CDR3 DNA sequence: TGCGCCAGCAGCCGAGGAATCGGAGAGACCCAGTACTTC. The chain has TRBV5-1 and TRBJ2-5; D is unclear. In germline, CDR1 is SGHRS, CDR2 YFSETQ. Trimming pared 4 bases from V and 4 bases from J, leaving 11 bases between. There are 13 residues in the CDR3.

Many counts were recorded for this clonotype. CDR3 loop: CASSVLLGNTEAFF. In DNA form, the CDR3 reads TGTGCCAGCAGTGTACTCTTAGGGAACACTGAAGCTTTCTTT. The rearrangement links TRBV12-3 or TRBV12-4 to TRBJ1-1; D not resolved. The V gene lost 5 bases and the J gene lost 1 base, with 11 bases spanning the gap. CDR3 length equals 14 residues.

This rearrangement joins TRBV10-3 to TRBJ2-3, with TRBD1 matching 7 bases. V shed 10 bases and J 2 bases; nucleotides not matched to a gene: 9. Germline CDR1 is ENHRY and CDR2 is SYGVKD. The CDR3 has 14 amino acids. CDR3 protein: CATLGQLYTDTQYF. The CDR3 nucleotides read TGTGCCACCCTGGGACAGCTGTACACAGATACGCAGTATTTT.

The chain couples TRBV29-1 to TRBJ2-5; 7 bases match TRBD2. In germline, CDR1 is SQVTM, CDR2 ANQGSEA. The ends lost 5 bases at V and 1 base at J; junction bases unmatched: 1. This CDR3 has 12 residues. CDR3 nucleotides: TGCAGCGTTTCTAGCGGCCAAGAGACCCAGTACTTC. Translating it yields CSVSSGQETQYF.

This clonotype was counted at least ten times. The chain joins TRBV12-3 or TRBV12-4 to TRBJ2-5, with D possibly being TRBD1 or TRBD2 (5 bases each). V was clipped by 1 base and J by 6 bases, with 6 bases between them. The CDR3 sequence is 12 residues long. CDR3 DNA sequence: TGTGCCAGCAGTTTAGGGGGGAAGACCCAGTACTTC. Its translation: CASSLGGKTQYF.

There are many counts of this clonotype. The rearrangement links TRBV20-1 to TRBJ2-1; D is possibly TRBD1 (5 bases). The germline gives CDR1 DFQATT, CDR2 SNEGSKA (reference sequence). V lost 1 base and J 4 bases, leaving 5 bases between the germline ends. The CDR3 runs 12 residues. The CDR3 loop is CSARGQYNEQFF. The CDR3 nucleotides read TGCAGTGCTAGAGGACAGTACAATGAGCAGTTCTTC.

The chain links TRBV5-1 to TRBJ2-7, with 13 nucleotides matching TRBD2. Germline V gives CDR1 SGHRS, CDR2 YFSETQ. The CDR3 runs to 15 residues. The V gene end was trimmed by 4 bases and the J gene end by 6 bases; junction bases not matched to a gene: 7. In DNA form, the CDR3 reads TGCGCCAGCAGCGCCGGGACTAGCGGGACGTTCGAGCAGTACTTC. It yields the protein CASSAGTSGTFEQYF.

Details on this clonotype: This clone may be a read error of a much larger clone one base away. V gene TRBV3-1 combines with J gene TRBJ1-1; D not certain. This CDR3 region has 15 residues. Germline loops: CDR1 LGHDT, CDR2 YNNKEL (reference sequence). The CDR3 DNA reads TGTGCCACCAGCCAAGATATGGTGGCGGACACTGAAGCTTTCTTT. Translated, it gives CATSQDMVADTEAFF. The full variable domain, completed using reference TRBV3-1 and TRBJ1-1, is DTAVSQTPKYLVTQMGNDKSIKCEQNLGHDTMYWYKQDSKKFLKIMFSYNNKELIINETVPNRFSPKSPDKAHLNLHINSLELGDSAVYFCATSQDMVADTEAFFGQGTRLTVV.

There are many counts of this clonotype. The chain links TRBV20-1 to TRBJ2-1; 8 bases are a match to TRBD2. J gave up 10 bases and V 0 bases, and 14 bases lay outside the gene matches. This CDR3 is built from 16 residues. Germline V gene sequence: CDR1 DFQATT, CDR2 SNEGSKA (reference sequence). This CDR3 is CSARELRLAGFTEQFF. The CDR3 coding sequence is TGCAGTGCTAGAGAATTGAGGCTAGCGGGTTTTACGGAGCAGTTCTTC.

CDR3 nucleotide sequence: TGCTTTGCTAGAATTGGGGCAGTACACTATGGCTACACCTTC. Protein sequence: CFARIGAVHYGYTF. The chain joins TRBV20-1 to TRBJ1-2; D may be TRBD1 (5 bases). This CDR3 contains 14 residues. Germline CDR1 is DFQATT and CDR2 is SNEGSKA (reference sequence).

This clonotype showed up many times. V and J are TRBV5-6 and TRBJ2-2; no reliable D call. The CDR3 spans 13 residues. Trimming pared 0 bases from V and 5 bases from J, leaving 5 bases between. Germline-derived CDR1 and CDR2 are SGHDT and YYEEEE. CDR3 in amino acids: CASSLGYTGELFF. CDR3 nucleotides: TGTGCCAGCAGCTTGGGATATACCGGGGAGCTGTTTTTT.

The chain has TRBV2 and TRBJ2-1; D is undetermined. This CDR3 region has 11 residues. V dropped 9 bases and J dropped 8 bases, with 11 bases sitting between them. Germline V CDR1 and CDR2: SNHLY, FYNNEI. CDR3: CASGQLYEQFF. The CDR3 DNA sequence: TGTGCCAGTGGTCAATTATATGAGCAGTTCTTC.

At least ten counts were recorded for this clonotype. The chain employs TRBV20-1 and TRBJ2-5, with D possibly being TRBD2 (5 bases). CDR3 size: 13 residues. Trimming removed 0 bases at V and 9 bases at J, with 14 bases between. The germline CDR1 and CDR2 sequences are DFQATT and SNEGSKA (reference sequence). The CDR3 nucleotides are TGCAGTGCTAGAGAGAAAACTAGATCGGCCCAGTACTTC. Amino acids: CSAREKTRSAQYF.